The rows below give T cell receptor beta chains drawn from one sample of a study of T-cell reconstitution after alpha-beta-depleted transplantation in children. From the PCR reads, TCRdb called clonotypes with MiXCR, one entry per CDR3 protein. This sample has roughly 500,000 distinct CDR3 sequences, with roughly 18% found just once. Sequences were derived from PBMCs from the stem cell graft donor, sampled from the stem cell graft. These receptors came from a human donor who donated a stem cell graft to a child with acute lymphoblastic leukemia. Both conserved end residues are part of each CDR3. The D gene is left open where the match is weak. The size field is filled for only some rows; it gives once, few, many or a size class.

TRBV27	TRBD1	TRBJ2-1	few	CASSLSWDRFYNEQFF	TGTGCCAGCAGTTTATCGTGGGACAGGTTTTACAATGAGCAGTTCTTC
TRBV20-1	.	TRBJ2-1	few	CSARDPDGIYEQFF	TGCAGTGCCCGGGACCCAGACGGTATCTATGAGCAGTTCTTC
TRBV18	TRBD1	TRBJ1-4	.	CASFPYRGVNEKLFF	TGTGCCAGCTTCCCTTACAGGGGTGTTAATGAAAAACTGTTTTTT
TRBV7-3	.	TRBJ2-5	few	CASSLSGPVGQTQYF	TGTGCCAGCAGCTTAAGTGGACCGGTAGGGCAGACCCAGTACTTC
TRBV20-1	.	TRBJ1-1	.	CSARDSGGYTEAFF	TGCAGTGCTAGAGATTCGGGGGGCTACACTGAAGCTTTCTTT
TRBV19	.	TRBJ1-3	few	CASSTFPTGDSGNTIYF	TGTGCCAGTAGTACCTTTCCGACGGGCGACTCTGGAAACACCATATATTTT
TRBV20-1	.	TRBJ1-1	.	CSAIFRQKPMNTEAFF	TGCAGTGCTATTTTCAGACAGAAGCCGATGAACACTGAAGCTTTCTTT
TRBV9	TRBD2	TRBJ2-1	few	CASSVGAGGPWDEQFF	TGTGCCAGCAGCGTAGGAGCGGGAGGGCCATGGGATGAGCAGTTCTTC
TRBV7-9	.	TRBJ1-3	few	CASSMERGVIGNTIYF	TGTGCCAGCAGCATGGAACGGGGGGTCATTGGAAACACCATATATTTT
TRBV29-1	TRBD1	TRBJ2-7	few	CSGQGGYEQYF	TGCAGCGGACAGGGGGGCTACGAGCAGTACTTC
TRBV10-3	TRBD1	TRBJ2-1	.	CAISPQGTGKNNEQFF	TGTGCCATCAGCCCCCAGGGGACAGGGAAAAACAATGAGCAGTTCTTC
TRBV5-1	TRBD2	TRBJ2-3	.	CASSLVGLAGGGDTQYF	TGCGCCAGCAGCTTGGTGGGACTAGCGGGAGGAGGGGATACGCAGTATTTT
TRBV30	.	TRBJ1-5	few	CAWSAGLGGQPQHF	TGTGCCTGGTCGGCAGGGCTGGGTGGTCAGCCCCAGCATTTT
TRBV21-1	.	TRBJ2-3	.	CASTKCTVPSTDTQYF	TGTGCCAGCACCAAATGTACGGTACCTAGCACAGATACGCAGTATTTT
TRBV19	TRBD1	TRBJ2-2	.	CASSINRGTNTGELFF	TGTGCCAGTAGTATCAACAGGGGTACAAACACCGGGGAGCTGTTTTTT
TRBV27	TRBD2	TRBJ2-7	.	CASSPGTSVPYEQYF	TGTGCCAGCAGTCCGGGGACTAGCGTTCCCTACGAGCAGTACTTC
TRBV5-1	.	TRBJ1-1	few	CASQFLGGVNTEAFF	TGCGCCTCGCAGTTCCTCGGTGGGGTGAACACTGAAGCTTTCTTT
TRBV6-5	TRBD2	TRBJ2-1	few	CASSYSGLAGVFNEQFF	TGTGCCAGCAGTTACTCTGGACTAGCGGGAGTTTTCAATGAGCAGTTCTTC
TRBV5-1	TRBD1	TRBJ1-1	many	CASSLRLGTGNTEAFF	TGCGCCAGCAGCTTGCGCCTTGGGACAGGGAACACTGAAGCTTTCTTT
TRBV29-1	TRBD1	TRBJ2-7	.	CSVDAGTGGFEQYF	TGCAGCGTTGACGCCGGGACAGGGGGCTTCGAGCAGTACTTC
TRBV6-5	TRBD1	TRBJ2-7	many	CASSMGQAYEQYF	TGTGCCAGCAGTATGGGACAGGCCTACGAGCAGTACTTC
TRBV20-1	.	TRBJ2-5	.	CSAKGEGTQYF	TGCAGTGCTAAGGGCGAGGGGACCCAGTACTTC
TRBV10-1	.	TRBJ2-6	few	CASSSGGANVLTF	TGCGCCAGCTCTAGTGGTGGGGCCAACGTCCTGACTTTC
TRBV29-1	TRBD2	TRBJ2-7	.	CSVVGASQGGEQYF	TGCAGCGTTGTAGGGGCGTCCCAGGGAGGGGAGCAGTACTTC
TRBV18	TRBD1	TRBJ2-5	few	CASSHNTGTASETQYF	TGTGCCAGCTCTCACAATACCGGGACAGCAAGCGAGACCCAGTACTTC
TRBV11-2	.	TRBJ2-7	.	CASSALKGGILTYEQYF	TGTGCCAGCAGCGCACTGAAGGGGGGGATCCTAACCTACGAGCAGTACTTC
TRBV7-8	.	TRBJ1-1	.	CASSLPVGAEAFF	TGTGCCAGCAGCTTACCTGTGGGGGCTGAAGCTTTCTTT
TRBV6-2/TRBV6-3	.	TRBJ2-7	.	CASSYSILAKEQYF	TGTGCCAGCAGTTACTCGATTCTAGCGAAAGAGCAGTACTTC
TRBV7-2	.	TRBJ2-3	few	CASRGWRDRSTDTQYF	TGTGCCAGCAGGGGGTGGCGGGATAGGAGCACAGATACGCAGTATTTT
TRBV20-1	.	TRBJ1-1	.	CSVQQGNTEAFF	TGCAGCGTTCAACAGGGGAACACTGAAGCTTTCTTT
TRBV9	TRBD1	TRBJ1-3	many	CASSPRTGSGNTIYF	TGTGCCAGCAGCCCACGGACAGGCTCTGGAAACACCATATATTTT